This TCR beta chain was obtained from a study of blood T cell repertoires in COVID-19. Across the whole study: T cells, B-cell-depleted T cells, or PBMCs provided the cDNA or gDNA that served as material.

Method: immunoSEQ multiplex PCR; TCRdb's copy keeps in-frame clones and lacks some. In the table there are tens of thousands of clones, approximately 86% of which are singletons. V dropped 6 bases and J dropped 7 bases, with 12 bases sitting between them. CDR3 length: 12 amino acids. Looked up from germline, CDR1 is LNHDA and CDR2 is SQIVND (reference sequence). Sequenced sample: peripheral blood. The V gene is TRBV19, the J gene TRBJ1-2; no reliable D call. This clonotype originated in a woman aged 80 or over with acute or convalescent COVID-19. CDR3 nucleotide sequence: TGTGCCAGTAGCCAGAGTAGCTTTGGCTACACCTTC. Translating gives CASSQSSFGYTF.